The present entry profiles one TCR beta chain with its context. Seattle's enrolled individuals joined amid active infection and were then monitored longitudinally. The CDR3 has 12 amino acids. In germline, CDR1 is SGDLS, CDR2 YYNGEE. The germline V and J ends were trimmed by 3 bases and 4 bases, with 7 bases remaining between them. The sample belongs to a study of blood T cell repertoires in COVID-19. Source study methods: Quantification of nucleated cells was approximated via reference gene primer amplification. Clones were sequenced by immunoSEQ multiplex PCR, and TCRdb holds only the in-frame ones, with some missing. V and J calls plus clone size are reproduced from that table; the DNA served to infer D and trimming. The data contain a few hundred thousand clones, roughly 88% of them seen just once; the ten biggest clones take up around an eighth.

This sequence was found in a woman aged 45-65 years with COVID-19, enrolled during active disease. The sample comprised peripheral blood. The chain recombines TRBV9 with TRBJ1-2; possibly TRBD1 for D (5 bases). The CDR3 DNA follows: TGTGCCAGCAGCGGTGACAGCTATGGCTACACCTTC. It is translated as CASSGDSYGYTF. Using reference TRBV9 and TRBJ1-2 for the parts outside the CDR3, the full variable domain is DSGVTQTPKHLITATGQRVTLRCSPRSGDLSVYWYQQSLDQGLQFLIQYYNGEERAKGNILERFSAQQFPDLHSELNLSSLELGDSALYFCASSGDSYGYTFGSGTRLTVV.